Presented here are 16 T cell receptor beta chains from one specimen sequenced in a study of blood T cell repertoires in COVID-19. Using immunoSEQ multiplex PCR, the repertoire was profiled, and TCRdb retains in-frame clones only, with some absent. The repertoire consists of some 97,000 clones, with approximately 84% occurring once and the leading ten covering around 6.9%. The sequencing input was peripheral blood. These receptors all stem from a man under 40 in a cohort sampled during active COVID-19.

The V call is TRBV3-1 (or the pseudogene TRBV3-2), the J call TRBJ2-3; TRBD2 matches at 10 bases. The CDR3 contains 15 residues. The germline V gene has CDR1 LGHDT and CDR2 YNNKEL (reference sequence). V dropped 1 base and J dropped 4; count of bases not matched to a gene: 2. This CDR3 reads CASSQGTSGSDTQYF. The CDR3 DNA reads TGTGCCAGCAGCCAAGGGACTAGCGGATCAGATACGCAGTATTTT.

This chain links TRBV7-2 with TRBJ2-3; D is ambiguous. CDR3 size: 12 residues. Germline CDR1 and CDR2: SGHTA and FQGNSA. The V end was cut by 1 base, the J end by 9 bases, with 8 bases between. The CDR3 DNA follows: TGTGCCAGCAGCTTAGACGGAGAGACGCAGTATTTT. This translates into CASSLDGETQYF.

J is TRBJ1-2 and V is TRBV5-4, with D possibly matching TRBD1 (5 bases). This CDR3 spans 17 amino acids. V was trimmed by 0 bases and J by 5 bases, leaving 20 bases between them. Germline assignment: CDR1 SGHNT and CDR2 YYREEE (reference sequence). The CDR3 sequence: CASSLGGLRTDSYGYTF. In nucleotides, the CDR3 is TGTGCCAGCAGCTTGGGGGGACTTCGGACTGACTCTTATGGCTACACCTTC.

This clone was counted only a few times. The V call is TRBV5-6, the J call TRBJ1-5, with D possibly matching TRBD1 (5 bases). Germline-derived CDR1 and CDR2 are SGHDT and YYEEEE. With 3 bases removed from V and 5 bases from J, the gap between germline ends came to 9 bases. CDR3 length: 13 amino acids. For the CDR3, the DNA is TGTGCCAGCAGCTGGGGCGGCCATCAGCCCCAGCATTTT. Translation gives CASSWGGHQPQHF.

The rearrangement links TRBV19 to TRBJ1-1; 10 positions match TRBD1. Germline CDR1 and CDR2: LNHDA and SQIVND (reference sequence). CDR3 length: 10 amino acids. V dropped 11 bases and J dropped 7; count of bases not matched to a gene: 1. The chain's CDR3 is CAGQGDEAFF. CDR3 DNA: TGTGCCGGACAGGGGGATGAAGCTTTCTTT.

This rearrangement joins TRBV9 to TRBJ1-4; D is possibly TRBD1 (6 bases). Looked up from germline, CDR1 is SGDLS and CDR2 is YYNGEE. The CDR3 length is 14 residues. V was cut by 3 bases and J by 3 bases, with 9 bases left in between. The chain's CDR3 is CASSGGLANEKLFF. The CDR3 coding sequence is TGTGCCAGCAGCGGGGGGCTGGCTAATGAAAAACTGTTTTTT.

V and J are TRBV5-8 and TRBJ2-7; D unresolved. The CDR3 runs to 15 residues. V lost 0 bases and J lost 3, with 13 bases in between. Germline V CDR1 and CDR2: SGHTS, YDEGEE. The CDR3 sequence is CASSLGSGLSYEQYF. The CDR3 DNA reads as TGTGCCAGCAGCTTGGGGTCTGGGCTAAGCTACGAGCAGTACTTC.

The CDR3: CASSVDPSGGPYEQYF. CDR3 sequence (DNA): TGTGCCAGCAGCGTAGATCCTAGCGGGGGCCCCTACGAGCAGTACTTC. The chain carries TRBV9 and TRBJ2-7, with 10 bases matching TRBD2. Germline assignment: CDR1 SGDLS and CDR2 YYNGEE. V lost 0 bases to trimming and J lost 2 bases; unmatched junction nucleotides: 5. CDR3 length equals 16 residues.

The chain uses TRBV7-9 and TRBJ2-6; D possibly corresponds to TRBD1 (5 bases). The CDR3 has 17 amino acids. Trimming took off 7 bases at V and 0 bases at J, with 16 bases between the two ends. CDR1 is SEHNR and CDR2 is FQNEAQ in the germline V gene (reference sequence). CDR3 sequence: CASIQGSPSSGANVLTF. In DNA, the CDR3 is TGTGCCAGCATCCAGGGAAGCCCTAGCTCTGGGGCCAACGTCCTGACTTTC.

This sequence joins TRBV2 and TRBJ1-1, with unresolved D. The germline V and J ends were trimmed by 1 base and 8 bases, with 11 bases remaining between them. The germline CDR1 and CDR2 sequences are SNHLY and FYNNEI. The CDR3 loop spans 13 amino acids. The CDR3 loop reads CASSEEWSVEAFF. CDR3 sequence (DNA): TGTGCCAGCAGTGAAGAGTGGTCAGTAGAAGCTTTCTTT.

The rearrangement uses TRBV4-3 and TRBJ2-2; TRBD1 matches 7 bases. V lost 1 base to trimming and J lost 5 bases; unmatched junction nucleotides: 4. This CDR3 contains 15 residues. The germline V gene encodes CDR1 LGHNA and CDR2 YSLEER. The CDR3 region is CASSQGQGDTGELFF. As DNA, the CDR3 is TGCGCCAGCAGCCAAGGACAGGGCGATACCGGGGAGCTGTTTTTT.

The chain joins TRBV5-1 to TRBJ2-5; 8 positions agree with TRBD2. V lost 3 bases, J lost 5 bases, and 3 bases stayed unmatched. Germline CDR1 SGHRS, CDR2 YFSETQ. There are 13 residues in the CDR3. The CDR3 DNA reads TGCGCCAGCAGCTCGGGGGGGCGCGAGACCCAGTACTTC. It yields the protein CASSSGGRETQYF.

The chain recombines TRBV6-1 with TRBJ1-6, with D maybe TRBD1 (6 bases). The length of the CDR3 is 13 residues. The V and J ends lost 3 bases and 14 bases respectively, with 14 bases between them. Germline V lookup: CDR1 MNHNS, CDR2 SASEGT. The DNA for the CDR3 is TGTGCCAGCAGTGATACAGGGCGTAGGGCCCTCCACTTT. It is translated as CASSDTGRRALHF.

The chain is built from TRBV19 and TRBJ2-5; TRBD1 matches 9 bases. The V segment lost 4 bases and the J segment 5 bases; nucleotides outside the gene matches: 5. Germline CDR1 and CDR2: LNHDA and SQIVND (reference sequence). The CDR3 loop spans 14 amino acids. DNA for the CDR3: TGTGCCAGTAGTACCGGGACAGGGCGCGAGACCCAGTACTTC. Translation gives CASSTGTGRETQYF.

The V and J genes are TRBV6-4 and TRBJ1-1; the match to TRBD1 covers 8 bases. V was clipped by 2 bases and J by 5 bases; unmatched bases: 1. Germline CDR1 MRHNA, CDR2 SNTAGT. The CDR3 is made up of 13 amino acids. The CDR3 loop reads CASSDHRGTEAFF. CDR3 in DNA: TGTGCCAGCAGTGACCACAGGGGGACTGAAGCTTTCTTT.

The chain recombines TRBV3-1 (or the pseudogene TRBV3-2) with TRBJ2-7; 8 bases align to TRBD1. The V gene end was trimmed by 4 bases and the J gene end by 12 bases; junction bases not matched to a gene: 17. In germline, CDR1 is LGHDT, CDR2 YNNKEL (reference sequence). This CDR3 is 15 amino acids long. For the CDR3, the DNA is TGTGCCAGCAGCCGACCTGGACAGGGCTCCGACAGTCGGTACTTC. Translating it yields CASSRPGQGSDSRYF.